This T cell receptor beta chain was sequenced during a study of T cells after somatic rescue of genetic block (dated by TCRdb to about 2020). Turning to the overall study: What the study looked at was long-term robustness, specifically in a T-cell system that came about through somatic rescue of a genetic block in T-cell development.

As concerns this clone: No antigen is known for it. Base-call qualities are not available, and no considerably larger clone is one nucleotide away.

Trimming at the junction amounts to 2 bases on V and 0 bases on J, and the germline ends lie 14 bases apart. CDR1 is given as GTSNPN and CDR2 as SVGIG, both from the germline V gene (reference sequence). The CDR3 runs 16 residues from the cysteine to the phenylalanine. The sequence is cut down to CDR3 DNA, 48 bases in frame from base 1. Library generation was performed with the immunoSEQ multiplex PCR assay. As stored in TCRdb, this immuneACCESS dataset retains in-frame rearrangements with V and J assigned. A fraction of the clones does not appear; measured against another copy, unresolved V genes explain less than half of the discrepancy, and the remainder lacks a known reason. The sample table contains about 110,000 clones; only one count was recorded for 80% to 95% of them. Roughly 1.5% of the sample comes from the top ten.

The specimen sequenced was peripheral blood mononuclear cells (PBMCs). This receptor was taken from a woman in her late teens or twenties. Recombination joined TRBV30 with TRBJ1-3; the D segment cannot be called with confidence. The DNA sequence is as follows: TGTGCCTGGAGTTTGGGTGTTCCGGGCTCTGGAAACACCATATATTTT. Translated, it gives CAWSLGVPGSGNTIYF. The CDR3, completed at both ends by the reference TRBV30 and TRBJ1-3 genes, gives the full variable domain SQTIHQWPATLVQPVGSPLSLECTVEGTSNPNLYWYRQAAGRGLQLLFYSVGIGQISSEVPQNLSASRPQDRQFILSSKKLLLSDSGFYLCAWSLGVPGSGNTIYFGEGSWLTVV.